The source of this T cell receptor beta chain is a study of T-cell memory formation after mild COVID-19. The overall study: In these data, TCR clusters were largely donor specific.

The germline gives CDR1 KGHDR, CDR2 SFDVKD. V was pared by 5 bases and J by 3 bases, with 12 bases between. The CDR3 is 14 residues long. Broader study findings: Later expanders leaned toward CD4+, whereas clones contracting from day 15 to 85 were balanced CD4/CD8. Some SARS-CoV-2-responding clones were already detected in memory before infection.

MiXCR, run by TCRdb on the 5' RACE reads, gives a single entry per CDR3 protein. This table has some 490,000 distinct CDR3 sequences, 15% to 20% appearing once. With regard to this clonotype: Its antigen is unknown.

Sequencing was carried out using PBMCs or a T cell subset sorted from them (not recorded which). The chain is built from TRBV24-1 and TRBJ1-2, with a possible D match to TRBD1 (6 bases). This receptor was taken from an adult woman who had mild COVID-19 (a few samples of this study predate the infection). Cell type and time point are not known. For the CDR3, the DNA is TGTGCCACCAGTGCGTCGGGGGGCGACTATGGCTACACCTTC. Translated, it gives CATSASGGDYGYTF.